These 16 T cell receptor beta chains were all obtained from the same sample, sequenced in a study of neurological immune-mediated disorders. TCRdb re-called the 5' RACE reads through MiXCR, storing one row per CDR3 protein. Of around 71,000 distinct CDR3 sequences in the sample, roughly 13% were seen once. Time point specified: longitudinal time-point 1 (baseline). Sequencing was done on a sample of PBMCs. These receptors were taken from a female donor with HTLV-1-associated myelopathy (HAM/TSP).

This clonotype showed up many times. V and J are TRBV20-1 and TRBJ2-1; D tentatively reads TRBD1 or TRBD2 (5 bases each). V lost 4 bases to trimming and J lost 8 bases, with 21 bases between them. Per germline, CDR1 DFQATT and CDR2 SNEGSKA (reference sequence). The CDR3 length is 15 residues. This chain's CDR3 is CSATRRGVRVDEQFF. The CDR3 coding sequence is TGCAGTGCTACTAGAAGGGGAGTACGGGTCGATGAGCAGTTCTTC.

This clonotype showed up many times. V usage is TRBV5-1 and J usage is TRBJ2-1; D remains unclear. The CDR3 has 13 amino acids. Deletions cut 4 bases from V and 5 bases from J, with 10 bases between. CDR1 and CDR2 from the germline V gene are SGHRS and YFSETQ. CDR3 sequence: CASSPGLHNEQFF. CDR3 coding DNA: TGCGCCAGCAGCCCCGGGCTGCACAATGAGCAGTTCTTC.

This clonotype was recorded many times. CDR3 residues: CASKRPTGELFF. DNA of the CDR3: TGTGCCAGTAAACGCCCCACCGGGGAGCTGTTTTTT. The genes are TRBV27 and TRBJ2-2; no clear D gene. The CDR3 totals 12 residues. In germline, CDR1 is MNHEY, CDR2 SMNVEV (reference sequence). Trimming removed 9 bases at V and 4 bases at J, with 9 bases between.

This clonotype was picked up many times. The rearrangement uses TRBV5-1 and TRBJ2-6, with a weak D call TRBD2 (7 bases). CDR3 size: 17 residues. With 4 bases removed from V and 0 bases from J, the gap between germline ends came to 14 bases. Germline CDR1 SGHRS, CDR2 YFSETQ. For the CDR3, the DNA is TGCGCCAGCAGCAGGGAGGGGGTGAGCTCTGGGGCCAACGTCCTGACTTTC. Protein sequence: CASSREGVSSGANVLTF.

This clonotype was detected many times. Written as DNA, the CDR3 is TGTGCCAGCAGCGGCGGGACAGGGGGATACGAGCAGTACTTC. This sequence encodes CASSGGTGGYEQYF. This chain joins TRBV5-5 and TRBJ2-7, with TRBD1 matching over 11 bases. CDR1 and CDR2 (germline): SGHKS, YYEKEE (reference sequence). The length of the CDR3 is 14 residues. J was trimmed by 4 bases and V by 4 bases; bases with no gene match: 4.

The table lists this clonotype with many counts. V and J are TRBV7-9 and TRBJ1-2; 7 bases agree with TRBD1. The CDR3 length is 13 residues. Germline CDR1 SEHNR, CDR2 FQNEAQ (reference sequence). The J segment lost 6 bases and the V segment lost 10 bases, leaving 11 bases of the junction unmatched. The CDR3 sequence: CAIKGDREDGYTF. CDR3 DNA sequence: TGTGCCATAAAGGGGGACAGAGAAGATGGCTACACCTTC.

This clonotype was picked up many times. The chain recombines TRBV5-6 with TRBJ1-2; D possibly corresponds to TRBD1 (6 bases). V was cut by 0 bases and J by 4 bases, with 16 bases left in between. CDR1 SGHDT and CDR2 YYEEEE come from the germline V gene. CDR3 size: 16 residues. CDR3 bases: TGTGCCAGCAGCTTGGAAGGTGAAGGGGGAGCCTATGGCTACACCTTC. Its translation: CASSLEGEGGAYGYTF.

The table lists this clonotype with many counts. This chain connects TRBV5-1 to TRBJ2-3; 8 bases are a match to TRBD2. Germline-derived CDR1 and CDR2 are SGHRS and YFSETQ. The CDR3 is 15 residues long. Trimming removed 4 bases from V and 2 bases from J; junction bases left unmatched: 6. CDR3 amino acids: CASSPGLGDTDTQYF. The CDR3 nucleotides are TGCGCCAGCAGCCCGGGACTAGGGGACACAGATACGCAGTATTTT.

The table lists this clonotype with many counts. The V call is TRBV7-8, the J call TRBJ1-1, with D uncertain. This CDR3 has 11 residues. V was shortened by 5 bases and J by 6 bases, with 7 bases between the two germline ends. CDR1 is SGHVS and CDR2 is FQNEAQ in the germline V gene. The CDR3, as DNA: TGTGCCAGCAGCCGTGGTGCTGAAGCTTTCTTT. Amino acid sequence: CASSRGAEAFF.

This clonotype was observed many times. The rearrangement joins TRBV5-1 to TRBJ2-7; a weak D match, TRBD1 (8 bases). The CDR3 runs 14 residues. The V and J ends lost 5 bases and 6 bases respectively, with 18 bases between them. Per germline, CDR1 SGHRS and CDR2 YFSETQ. As DNA, the CDR3 is TGCGCCAGCAGTACACAGGGGGGGGGGTCCGAGCAGTACTTC. It encodes CASSTQGGGSEQYF. Full variable domain (missing parts from reference TRBV5-1 and TRBJ2-7): KAGVTQTPRYLIKTRGQQVTLSCSPISGHRSVSWYQQTPGQGLQFLFEYFSETQRNKGNFPGRFSGRQFSNSRSEMNVSTLELGDSALYLCASSTQGGGSEQYFGPGTRLTVT.

At least ten counts were recorded for this clonotype. This chain links TRBV12-3 or TRBV12-4 with TRBJ2-1, with a weak D call TRBD2 (6 bases). The CDR3 sequence is 16 residues long. Trimming took 7 bases from V and 8 from J, leaving 24 bases between them. In DNA, the CDR3 is TGTGCCAGCACCTCCCTAAGTGGGGGGTTAAGCGATGAGCAGTTCTTC. Translated, it gives CASTSLSGGLSDEQFF.

At least ten counts were recorded for this clonotype. The chain combines TRBV5-1 with TRBJ2-7; tentatively, D is TRBD1 (6 bases). This CDR3 contains 14 residues. Deletions cut 2 bases from V and 6 bases from J, with 15 bases between. CDR1 SGHRS and CDR2 YFSETQ come from the germline V gene. This CDR3 is CASSLGQSPGEQYF. The CDR3 DNA reads TGCGCCAGCAGCTTAGGACAGTCACCAGGCGAGCAGTACTTC.

This clonotype was seen more than once but under ten times. J is TRBJ2-3 and V is TRBV5-1, with TRBD2 matching 9 bases. In germline, CDR1 is SGHRS, CDR2 YFSETQ. V dropped 2 bases and J dropped 3; count of bases not matched to a gene: 7. This CDR3 region has 16 residues. The CDR3 nucleotides read TGCGCCAGCAGCTTAAGGAGCGGGGGGCAAACAGATACGCAGTATTTT. It is translated as CASSLRSGGQTDTQYF.

V is TRBV12-3 or TRBV12-4 and J is TRBJ1-5; 7 bases fit TRBD1. The V gene end was trimmed by 1 base and the J gene end by 7 bases; junction bases not matched to a gene: 13. The CDR3 is 17 amino acids. CDR3 amino acids: CASSLGRYRGPGQPQHF. The CDR3 DNA sequence: TGTGCCAGCAGTTTAGGTCGGTACAGGGGTCCTGGGCAGCCCCAGCATTTT.

Of note for this clonotype: The germline gene is not matched at one end of the junction; a read error may be the cause. CDR3 region: CASSQDRANTGEPFF. For the CDR3, the DNA is TGTGCCAGCAGTCAGGACAGGGCGAACACCGGGGAGCCGTTTTTT. V gene TRBV2 combines with J gene TRBJ2-2, with TRBD1 identical over 8 bases. This CDR3 comprises 15 residues. Germline CDR1 SNHLY, CDR2 FYNNEI.

This clonotype was recorded at least ten times. The genes are TRBV5-1 and TRBJ2-3, with 10 bases aligning to TRBD2. The germline CDR1 and CDR2 sequences are SGHRS and YFSETQ. The CDR3 contains 16 residues. V lost 6 bases, J lost 5 bases, and 12 bases stayed unmatched. DNA for the CDR3: TGCGCCAGCAAGGAACGAGCGGGGGGGCGTGGAGATACGCAGTATTTT. It is translated as CASKERAGGRGDTQYF.